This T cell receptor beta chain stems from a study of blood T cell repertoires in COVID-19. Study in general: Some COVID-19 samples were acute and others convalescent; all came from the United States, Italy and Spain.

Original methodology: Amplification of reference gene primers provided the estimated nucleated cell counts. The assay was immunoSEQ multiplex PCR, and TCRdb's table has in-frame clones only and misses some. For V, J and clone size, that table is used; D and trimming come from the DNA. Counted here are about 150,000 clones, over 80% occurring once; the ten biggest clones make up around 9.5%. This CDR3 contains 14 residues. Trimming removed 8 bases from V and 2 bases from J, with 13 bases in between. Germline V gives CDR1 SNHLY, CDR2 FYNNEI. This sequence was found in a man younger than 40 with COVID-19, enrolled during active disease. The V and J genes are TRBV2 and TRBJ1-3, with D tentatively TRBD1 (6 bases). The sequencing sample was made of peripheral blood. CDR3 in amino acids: CASSQQGTGNTIYF. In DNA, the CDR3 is TGTGCCAGCTCACAACAGGGTACTGGAAACACCATATATTTT.